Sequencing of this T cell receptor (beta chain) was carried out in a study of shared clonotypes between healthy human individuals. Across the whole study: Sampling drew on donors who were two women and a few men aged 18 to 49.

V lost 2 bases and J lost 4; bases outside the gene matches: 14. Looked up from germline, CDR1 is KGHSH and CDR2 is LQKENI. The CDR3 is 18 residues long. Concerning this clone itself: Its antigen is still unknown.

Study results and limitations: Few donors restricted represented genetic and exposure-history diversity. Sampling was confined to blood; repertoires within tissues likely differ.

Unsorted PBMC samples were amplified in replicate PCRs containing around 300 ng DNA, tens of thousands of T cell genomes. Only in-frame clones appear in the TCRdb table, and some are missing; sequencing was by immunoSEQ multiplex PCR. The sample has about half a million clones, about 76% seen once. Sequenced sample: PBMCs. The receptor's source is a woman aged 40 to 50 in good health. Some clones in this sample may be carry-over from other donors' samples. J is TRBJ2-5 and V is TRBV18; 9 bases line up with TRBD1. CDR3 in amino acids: CASSPAALDRGFSETQYF. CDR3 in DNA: TGTGCCAGCTCACCAGCGGCGCTGGACAGGGGATTCTCAGAGACCCAGTACTTC.